The T cell receptor (beta chain) under discussion was sequenced for a study of neurological immune-mediated disorders (dated 2019 in TCRdb). Background for the entire study: Peripheral blood TCR-beta repertoires from HTLV-I-associated myelopathy (HAM/TSP) patients, multiple sclerosis patients and healthy controls were compared by UMI-based sequencing. The approximately 99 TCR-beta libraries included longitudinal samples, technical triplicates and paired sorted CD4+ and CD8+ T-cell subsets alongside PBMC samples. The cohort included approximately 70 subjects: roughly 15 with HAM/TSP, some 34 with multiple sclerosis, and 20 healthy controls.

cDNA synthesis used template-switch 5'RACE with a primer carrying a 10-nucleotide random unique molecular identifier tagging each TCR transcript. Over 160 million TCR-beta sequences, covering 15-18 subjects, were produced in each sequencing run. The RNeasy kit was used to extract total RNA. Using the KAPA Real-time Library Amplification kit, TCR-beta VDJ regions were amplified with primers for the TCR constant region and the 5'RACE anchor. A first PCR added sample indexes and Illumina adaptors, and a second PCR then raised library yield. After Ampure bead purification, the TCR product of roughly 650 bp was size-selected on a 2% E-gel SizeSelection system. Before pooling, library quality was assessed on a Bioanalyzer, concentration was determined with Qubit, and library quantification was performed with the Kapa Library Quantification kit. An Illumina HiSeq 2500 was used to sequence the libraries paired-end at 2 x 150 bp. To increase sequence diversity, about 24-32% phiX was spiked into each library pool. Regarding the original processing steps: The UMI-based MiGEC pipeline processed quality-filtered reads and removed over 80% of raw TCR sequences during error correction. IMGT germline references were used for alignment of VDJ genes, and clonotypes were defined by a unique CDR3 amino acid sequence together with V-J genes. Clonal expansion, Shannon diversity and CDR3 relatedness were evaluated with VDJtools (CalcPairwiseDistances, ClusterSamples), while phylogenetic trees were built in CLCbio workbench. A clone was classed as expanded if it had 8 or more unique UMIs, a cutoff based on coefficient-of-variation modelling across technical triplicates. Clones were called with MiXCR by TCRdb after fastp trimmed the public reads at Q25, and only in-frame beta chains were retained. Every distinct CDR3 protein forms one entry, paired with its most common genes and DNA. The V and J calls follow TCRdb's processing rather than the paper's. Counted in this sample were 15,000 to 20,000 distinct CDR3 sequences; about 10% of them appeared once. Of the sample, approximately 29% is held by the ten largest clones.

What the work shows at the level of the full study, not this receptor alone: TCR clonal expansion was greatest in HAM/TSP patients and smallest in MS patients, who ranked below even healthy controls. No identical CDR3 amino acid sequences were found to be shared among expanded clones across subjects, suggesting that TCR-beta repertoires were private in all groups.

The CDR1 and CDR2 encoded by the germline V gene are MDHEN and SYDVKM. Deletion took 6 bases off V and 5 bases off J, with a span of 20 bases between the germline ends. Including cysteine and phenylalanine, the CDR3 has 15 amino acids. The only DNA kept is the CDR3, 45 bases in frame from the first base. Healthy controls were blood bank volunteers in Maryland, USA. TCR libraries for sorted subsets were made from under 1.1 million sorted CD4+ or CD8+ T cells. Peripheral blood underwent Ficoll-Hypaque density gradient centrifugation to isolate PBMCs, which were then cryopreserved in liquid nitrogen. Paired sorted CD4+ and CD8+ subsets came from healthy controls, HAM/TSP patients and MS patients. A remark on this clonotype: What this receptor recognizes is not known. There are no base qualities to consult, and no much larger clone falls within one base.

The rearranged segments are TRBV28 and TRBJ2-7, and perhaps TRBD2 as D gene, on 6 matching bases. Material: CD8+ T cells from blood. This receptor was taken from a woman aged 45-65 years in good health. The CDR3 amino acid sequence is: CASRYPVEGSHEQYF. The DNA reads TGTGCCAGCAGGTACCCTGTGGAGGGGAGCCACGAGCAGTACTTC.